This record covers a single T cell receptor (beta chain). This sample stems from a study of blood T cell repertoires in COVID-19. Measured with immunoSEQ multiplex PCR; TCRdb has only the in-frame clones, and not every one. This table holds 200,000 to 250,000 clones, about nine tenths found once. Sequenced sample: peripheral blood. This TCR was sampled from an elderly man with acute or convalescent COVID-19.

This CDR3 reads CASSRRILVTSESSYNEQFF. The DNA of the CDR3 is TGTGCCAGCAGTCGACGGATTCTGGTGACTAGCGAGAGCTCCTACAATGAGCAGTTCTTC. This chain joins TRBV3-1 (or the pseudogene TRBV3-2) and TRBJ2-1, with 8 nucleotides matching TRBD2. V was pared by 6 bases and J by 0 bases, with 19 bases of the junction left unmatched. Germline lookup yields CDR1 LGHDT and CDR2 YNNKEL (reference sequence). The CDR3 spans 20 residues.